A selection of T cell receptor beta chains follows, all from one sample in a study of T cell changes during pregnancy in multiple sclerosis. This table comes from immunoSEQ multiplex PCR, and its TCRdb copy is limited to in-frame clones, with some not included. The sample contains about 76,000 clones, approximately 94% of which appear only once. The input for sequencing was peripheral blood, taken in the third trimester of pregnancy. The source of these receptors is a female donor with multiple sclerosis, enrolled in a pregnancy study. The CDR3 runs from the conserved cysteine through the conserved F or W. The D gene is left open where the match is weak. Clone size appears in some rows only: once, few, many, or a class for an expanded clone.

CAWSAIGQADQPQHF | TGTGCCTGGAGTGCCATCGGACAGGCGGATCAGCCCCAGCATTTT | 15 | TRBJ1-5 | TRBD1 | TRBV30 | NA
CASSLDRGRYEQYF | TGTGCCAGCAGTTTAGACAGGGGGCGATACGAGCAGTACTTC | 14 | TRBJ2-7 | TRBD1 | TRBV27 | NA
CASAWTVNTEAFF | TGTGCCAGTGCCTGGACAGTGAACACTGAAGCTTTCTTT | 13 | TRBJ1-1 | NA | TRBV19 | once
CASSLAGTSYEQYF | TGTGCCAGCAGTTTAGCGGGGACCTCCTACGAGCAGTACTTC | 14 | TRBJ2-7 | NA | TRBV28 | NA
CASSLEYRTEDYTF | TGTGCCAGCAGCTTAGAGTATAGGACAGAGGATTACACCTTC | 14 | TRBJ1-2 | NA | TRBV5-7 | NA
CASSPRRGSYNEQFF | TGTGCCAGCAGCCCCCGACGGGGGTCCTACAATGAGCAGTTCTTC | 15 | TRBJ2-1 | NA | TRBV6-6 | once
CSVRLVRDTGELFF | TGCAGCGTCAGACTAGTAAGGGACACCGGGGAGCTGTTTTTT | 14 | TRBJ2-2 | NA | TRBV29-1 | NA
CASSQEGQGRKLFF | TGCGCCAGCAGCCAGGAGGGACAGGGACGAAAACTGTTTTTT | 14 | TRBJ1-4 | TRBD1 | TRBV4-1 | NA
CASSQRQGGSMKGYTF | TGCGCCAGCAGCCAGCGACAGGGGGGCTCTATGAAGGGCTACACCTTC | 16 | TRBJ1-2 | TRBD1 | TRBV4-3 | NA
CASSVDGQTSGLEETQYF | TGTGCCAGCAGCGTAGACGGCCAGACTAGCGGTTTGGAAGAGACCCAGTACTTC | 18 | TRBJ2-5 | TRBD2 | TRBV9 | once
CASSLQTGRSNEQFF | TGTGCCAGCAGCCTACAGACAGGGAGGTCGAATGAGCAGTTCTTC | 15 | TRBJ2-1 | NA | TRBV7-2 | NA
CASTLSGVGYGYTF | TGTGCCAGCACCCTCTCGGGGGTTGGCTATGGCTACACCTTC | 14 | TRBJ1-2 | NA | TRBV6-1 | NA
CASRGTAGGSYNEQFF | TGCGCCAGCAGGGGCACAGCGGGTGGCTCCTACAATGAGCAGTTCTTC | 16 | TRBJ2-1 | NA | TRBV5-1 | NA
CASSQDLPGEQETQYF | TGTGCCAGCAGCCAAGATCTTCCCGGGGAGCAAGAGACCCAGTACTTC | 16 | TRBJ2-5 | NA | TRBV4-2 | NA
CASSHFRQFENTEAFF | TGCGCCAGCAGCCATTTCCGACAGTTTGAGAACACTGAAGCTTTCTTT | 16 | TRBJ1-1 | NA | TRBV4-3 | NA
CASSQSTPAGNTIYF | TGTGCCAGCAGCCAATCGACACCGGCGGGAAACACCATATATTTT | 15 | TRBJ1-3 | NA | TRBV16 | NA
CASSPLEGRLGLETQYF | TGTGCCAGCAGCCCCCTCGAGGGCAGGCTCGGCTTAGAGACCCAGTACTTC | 17 | TRBJ2-5 | NA | TRBV7-8 | NA
CASSDRDMKTFF | TGTGCCAGTAGTGACCGGGACATGAAAACTTTCTTT | 12 | TRBJ1-1 | NA | TRBV19 | NA
CASSVGLAGGTQYF | TGTGCCAGCAGCGTAGGCCTGGCGGGAGGGACCCAGTACTTC | 14 | TRBJ2-5 | TRBD2 | TRBV9 | NA
CASSLGGQVNTEAFF | TGCGCCAGCAGCTTGGGGGGGCAAGTGAACACTGAAGCTTTCTTT | 15 | TRBJ1-1 | NA | TRBV5-1 | NA
CASSSLEDHNYGYTF | TGTGCCAGCAGTTCGTTGGAGGATCACAACTATGGCTACACCTTC | 15 | TRBJ1-2 | NA | TRBV27 | NA
CASSLRGTVGYGYTF | TGTGCCAGCAGTTTACGAGGGACAGTTGGCTATGGCTACACCTTC | 15 | TRBJ1-2 | TRBD1 | TRBV6-5 | NA
CASRSNRSWELFF | TGCGCCAGCAGATCAAACAGGTCCTGGGAGCTGTTTTTT | 13 | TRBJ2-2 | NA | TRBV5-1 | NA
CSVDGQTNTEAFF | TGCAGCGTAGACGGACAGACGAACACTGAAGCTTTCTTT | 13 | TRBJ1-1 | NA | TRBV29-1 | few
CASSPGQGAIQPQHF | TGTGCCAGCAGCCCGGGACAGGGGGCAATTCAGCCCCAGCATTTT | 15 | TRBJ1-5 | TRBD1 | TRBV7-2 | NA
CASSFIRGYGYTF | TGTGCCAGCAGTTTTATTAGGGGGTATGGCTACACCTTC | 13 | TRBJ1-2 | NA | TRBV27 | NA
CAWTTGGYEQYF | TGTGCCTGGACCACAGGGGGCTACGAGCAGTACTTC | 12 | TRBJ2-7 | TRBD1 | TRBV30 | NA
CASSRTPLGLQNTEAFF | TGTGCCAGCAGCCGGACGCCCTTGGGACTCCAGAACACTGAAGCTTTCTTT | 17 | TRBJ1-1 | NA | TRBV7-2 | NA
CASSLGSVAGVITYEQYF | TGTGCCAGCAGCTTAGGATCGGTAGCGGGGGTCATAACCTACGAGCAGTACTTC | 18 | TRBJ2-7 | TRBD2 | TRBV7-2 | once
CASSASQGYYGYTF | TGTGCCAGCAGTGCCTCACAGGGGTACTATGGCTACACCTTC | 14 | TRBJ1-2 | TRBD1 | TRBV6-1 | NA
CAWTSGPGNEQYF | TGTGCCTGGACTAGCGGGCCCGGGAACGAGCAGTACTTC | 13 | TRBJ2-7 | TRBD2 | TRBV30 | once
CASSASQGHSTDTQYF | TGTGCCAGCAGCGCCTCCCAGGGGCACAGCACAGATACGCAGTATTTT | 16 | TRBJ2-3 | NA | TRBV9 | NA